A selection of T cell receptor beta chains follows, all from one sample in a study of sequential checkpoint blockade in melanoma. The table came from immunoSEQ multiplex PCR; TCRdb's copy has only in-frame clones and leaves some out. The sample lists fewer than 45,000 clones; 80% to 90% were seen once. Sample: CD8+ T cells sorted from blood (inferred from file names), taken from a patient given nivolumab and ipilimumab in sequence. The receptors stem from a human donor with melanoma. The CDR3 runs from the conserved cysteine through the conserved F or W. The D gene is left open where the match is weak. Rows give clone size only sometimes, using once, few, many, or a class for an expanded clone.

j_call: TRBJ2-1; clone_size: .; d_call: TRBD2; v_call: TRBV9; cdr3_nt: TGTGCCAGCAGCCAAAGGACTAGCGGATACAATGAGCAGTTCTTC; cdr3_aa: CASSQRTSGYNEQFF
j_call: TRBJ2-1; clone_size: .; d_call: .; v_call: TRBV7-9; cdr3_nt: TGTGCCAGCACCATTGGAAGGGTAGGGGTAGATGAGCAGTTCTTC; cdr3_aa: CASTIGRVGVDEQFF
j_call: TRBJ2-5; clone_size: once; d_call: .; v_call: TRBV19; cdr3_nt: TGTGCCAGTAGCACACAGACTAGTAACCCAGAGGAGACCCAGTACTTC; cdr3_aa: CASSTQTSNPEETQYF
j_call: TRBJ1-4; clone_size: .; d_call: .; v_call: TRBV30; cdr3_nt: TGTGCCTGGAGGATTTGGTTTTTGGGCGAAAAACTGTTTTTT; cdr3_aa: CAWRIWFLGEKLFF
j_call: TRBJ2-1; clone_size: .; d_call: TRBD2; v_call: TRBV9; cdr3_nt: TGTGCCAGCAGCGTGACTAGCGGAACCTCCCGTTCGGACAATGAGCAGTTCTTC; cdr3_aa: CASSVTSGTSRSDNEQFF
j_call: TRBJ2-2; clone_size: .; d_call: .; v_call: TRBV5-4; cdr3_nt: TGTGCCAGCAGCTTGGGGCTAGCGAACACCGGGGAGCTGTTTTTT; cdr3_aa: CASSLGLANTGELFF
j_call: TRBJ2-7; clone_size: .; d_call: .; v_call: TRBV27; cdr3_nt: TGTGCCAGCAGTTTAAAGTTGGCCACCTACGAGCAGTACTTC; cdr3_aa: CASSLKLATYEQYF
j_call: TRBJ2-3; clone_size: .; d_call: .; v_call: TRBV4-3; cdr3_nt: TGCGCCAGCAGCCAAGGAGTTTCGATTAGAACAGGTCTGAGCACAGATACGCAGTATTTT; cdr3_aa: CASSQGVSIRTGLSTDTQYF
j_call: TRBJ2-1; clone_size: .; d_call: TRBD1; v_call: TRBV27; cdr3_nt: TGTGCCAGCAGTTTATCGGGGGGACAGGCTCTTTACAATGAGCAGTTCTTC; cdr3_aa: CASSLSGGQALYNEQFF
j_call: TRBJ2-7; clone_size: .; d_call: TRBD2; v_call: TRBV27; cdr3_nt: TGTGCCAGCAGTTTATTTGCTAGCGGAATCTACGAGCAGTACTTC; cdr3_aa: CASSLFASGIYEQYF
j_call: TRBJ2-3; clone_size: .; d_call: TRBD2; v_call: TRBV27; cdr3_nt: TGTGCCAGCCTGACTAGCGGAGCCACAGATACGCAGTATTTT; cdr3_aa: CASLTSGATDTQYF
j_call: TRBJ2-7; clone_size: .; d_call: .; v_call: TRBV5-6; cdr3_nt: TGTGCCAGCAGCTTGGGCGAGTATATGGCCTACGAGCAGTACTTC; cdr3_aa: CASSLGEYMAYEQYF
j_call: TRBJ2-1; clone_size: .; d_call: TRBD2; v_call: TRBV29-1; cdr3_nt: TGCAGCGTTGAACGACTAGCGGGAGGGCCTGAATATGAGCAGTTCTTC; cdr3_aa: CSVERLAGGPEYEQFF